This paragraph reports one TCR beta chain. The sample belongs to a study of cytomegalovirus exposure and HLA in healthy donors. In the PCR, 60 Vbeta and 13 Jbeta primers were used. The repertoire was sequenced with immunoSEQ multiplex PCR; TCRdb's copy has only in-frame clones and lacks some. The specimen's table records about 42,000 clones. The CDR3 contains 12 residues. Germline-derived CDR1 and CDR2 are SQVTM and ANQGSEA. Trimming removed 7 bases from V and 4 bases from J, with 14 bases in between. The origin of this receptor is a man aged 30-40 years in good health and CMV-seronegative. The sequenced sample was PBMCs. The chain carries TRBV29-1 and TRBJ2-7, with D possibly being TRBD2 (6 bases). The CDR3 nucleotides read TGCAGCGCCCGGGGGAGGTTTTACGAGCAGTACTTC. The encoded protein is CSARGRFYEQYF.